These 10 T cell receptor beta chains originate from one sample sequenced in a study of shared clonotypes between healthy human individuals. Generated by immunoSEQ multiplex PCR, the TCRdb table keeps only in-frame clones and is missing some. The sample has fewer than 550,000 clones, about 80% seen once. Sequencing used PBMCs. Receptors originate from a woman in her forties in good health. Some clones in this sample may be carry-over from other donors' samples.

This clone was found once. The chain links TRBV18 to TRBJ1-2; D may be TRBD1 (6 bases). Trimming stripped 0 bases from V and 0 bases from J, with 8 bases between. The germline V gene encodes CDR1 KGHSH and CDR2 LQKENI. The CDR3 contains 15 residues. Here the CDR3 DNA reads TGTGCCAGCTCACCACCCGGGACACCTAACTATGGCTACACCTTC. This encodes CASSPPGTPNYGYTF.

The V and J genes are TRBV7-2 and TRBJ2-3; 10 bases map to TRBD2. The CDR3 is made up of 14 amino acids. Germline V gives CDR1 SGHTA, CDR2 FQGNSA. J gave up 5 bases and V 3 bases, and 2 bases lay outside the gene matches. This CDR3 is CASSFLAGEDTQYF. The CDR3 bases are TGTGCCAGCAGCTTCCTAGCGGGAGAAGATACGCAGTATTTT.

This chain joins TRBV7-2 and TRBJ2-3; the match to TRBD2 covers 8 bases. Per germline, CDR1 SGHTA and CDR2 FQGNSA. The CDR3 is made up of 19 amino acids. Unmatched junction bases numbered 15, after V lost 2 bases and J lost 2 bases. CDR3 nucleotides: TGTGCCAGCAGCTTAAGTTTCGGGCTAGCGGGCGATTCCACAGATACGCAGTATTTT. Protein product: CASSLSFGLAGDSTDTQYF.

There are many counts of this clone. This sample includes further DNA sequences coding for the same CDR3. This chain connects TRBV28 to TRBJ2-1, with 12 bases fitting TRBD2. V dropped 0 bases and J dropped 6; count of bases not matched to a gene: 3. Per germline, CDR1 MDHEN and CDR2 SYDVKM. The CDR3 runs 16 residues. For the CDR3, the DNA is TGTGCCAGCAGTTTATGGACTAGCGGGAGTCGCAATGAGCAGTTCTTC. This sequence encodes CASSLWTSGSRNEQFF.

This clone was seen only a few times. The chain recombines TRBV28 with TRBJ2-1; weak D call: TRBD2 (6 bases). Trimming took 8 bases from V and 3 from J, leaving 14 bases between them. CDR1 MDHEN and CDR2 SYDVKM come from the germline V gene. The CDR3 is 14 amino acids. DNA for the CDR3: TGTGCCAGCCTTCGTGGGGGGAACTACAATGAGCAGTTCTTC. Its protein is CASLRGGNYNEQFF.

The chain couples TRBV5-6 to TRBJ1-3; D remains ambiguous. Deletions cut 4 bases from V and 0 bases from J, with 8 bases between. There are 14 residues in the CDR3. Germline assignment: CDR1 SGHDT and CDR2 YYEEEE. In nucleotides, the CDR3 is TGTGCCAGCAGCCCGAGGCCCTCTGGAAACACCATATATTTT. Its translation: CASSPRPSGNTIYF.

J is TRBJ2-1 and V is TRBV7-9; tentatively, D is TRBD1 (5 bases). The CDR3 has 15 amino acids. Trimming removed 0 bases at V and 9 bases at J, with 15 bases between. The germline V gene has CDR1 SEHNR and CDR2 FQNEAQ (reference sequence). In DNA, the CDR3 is TGTGCCAGCAGCTTAGCATTAGGGGCCTCCGGTGAGCAGTTCTTC. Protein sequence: CASSLALGASGEQFF.

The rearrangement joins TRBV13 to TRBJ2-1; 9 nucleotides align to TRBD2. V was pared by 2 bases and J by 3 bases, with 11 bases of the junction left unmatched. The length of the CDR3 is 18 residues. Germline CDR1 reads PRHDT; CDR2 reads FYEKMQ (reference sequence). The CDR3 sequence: CASSLRPQLAGLYNEQFF. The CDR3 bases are TGTGCCAGCAGCTTAAGACCCCAACTAGCGGGCCTCTACAATGAGCAGTTCTTC.

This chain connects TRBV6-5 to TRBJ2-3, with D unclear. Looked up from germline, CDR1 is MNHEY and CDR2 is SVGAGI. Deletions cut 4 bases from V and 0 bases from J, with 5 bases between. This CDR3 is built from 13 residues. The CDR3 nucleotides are TGTGCCAGCAGTTTTGCTAGCACAGATACGCAGTATTTT. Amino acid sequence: CASSFASTDTQYF.

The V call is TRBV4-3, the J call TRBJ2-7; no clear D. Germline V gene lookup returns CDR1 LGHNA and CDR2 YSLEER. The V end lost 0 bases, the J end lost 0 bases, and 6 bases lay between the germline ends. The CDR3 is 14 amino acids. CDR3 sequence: CASSQDPGSYEQYF. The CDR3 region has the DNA TGCGCCAGCAGCCAAGACCCCGGCTCCTACGAGCAGTACTTC.